These T cell receptor beta chains were read from a single sample in a study of CD8 T cells in Susac syndrome. TCRdb used MiXCR to reprocess the immunoSEQ multiplex PCR reads, holding one entry per CDR3 protein. This sample yields about 120,000 distinct CDR3 sequences, of which 96% are seen a single time; more than 0.12% belongs to the top ten. The sample comprised CD4+ T cells from PBMCs. These receptors came from a human donor with Susac syndrome. Each CDR3 is given with its conserved first and last residue. A D gene is named only where the DNA matches it firmly. Clone size is shown for a subset of rows, as once, few, many or a class of expanded clone.

NA	TRBD1	TRBJ1-1	14	TRBV5-1	TGCGCCAGCAGCTTGGGGGACAGCTACACTGAAGCTTTCTTT	CASSLGDSYTEAFF
NA	TRBD1	TRBJ1-5	14	TRBV11-1	TGTGCCAGCAGCTCGGGACAGGCCAATCAGCCCCAGCATTTT	CASSSGQANQPQHF
NA	NA	TRBJ2-1	13	TRBV29-1	TGCAGCGTTGAACCGGGGGTGGCTAATGAGCAGTTCTTC	CSVEPGVANEQFF
NA	TRBD1	TRBJ2-5	13	TRBV12-3/TRBV12-4	TGTGCCAGCACCATTGGACAGGGAGGGACCCAGTACTTC	CASTIGQGGTQYF
NA	TRBD1	TRBJ1-2	14	TRBV3-1	TGTGCCAGCAGCCGGGGGACAGACCCCTATGGCTACACCTTC	CASSRGTDPYGYTF
NA	NA	TRBJ1-2	15	TRBV10-3	TGTGCCATCAGTGAGTCATCAGGGCCCAACTATGGCTACACCTTC	CAISESSGPNYGYTF
NA	TRBD2	TRBJ2-5	18	TRBV14	TGTGCCAGCAGCCAAGAGAGGCGATTACTAGCGGGAGTAGAGACCCAGTACTTC	CASSQERRLLAGVETQYF
NA	TRBD2	TRBJ2-3	14	TRBV20-1	TGCAGTGCTAGAGGTCCCCTAGCGGGAGATACGCAGTATTTT	CSARGPLAGDTQYF
NA	TRBD2	TRBJ2-5	16	TRBV5-6	TGTGCCAGCAGGGTCGGGCTAGCGGGAGAGGGGGAGACCCAGTACTTC	CASRVGLAGEGETQYF
NA	TRBD2	TRBJ2-7	17	TRBV11-2	TGTGCCAGCAGCAGGAGCGTCACTAGCGGAGGGGTCTACGAGCAGTACTTC	CASSRSVTSGGVYEQYF
NA	NA	TRBJ2-1	16	TRBV5-1	TGCGCCAGCAGCTGGATCGGGGGCGACTCCTACAATGAGCAGTTCTTC	CASSWIGGDSYNEQFF
NA	NA	TRBJ2-3	13	TRBV29-1	TGCAGCGTTAGTGTGGCTCCCACAGATACGCAGTATTTT	CSVSVAPTDTQYF
few	NA	TRBJ1-1	12	TRBV7-2	TGTGCCAGCAGCTTACGCGTCGGTGAAGCTTTCTTT	CASSLRVGEAFF
NA	NA	TRBJ1-4	11	TRBV28	TGTGCCAGCCGGTTGGAGGAAAAACTGTTTTTT	CASRLEEKLFF
NA	TRBD2	TRBJ2-1	13	TRBV29-1	TGCAGCGTTAACGGACTAGCCTACAATGAGCAGTTCTTC	CSVNGLAYNEQFF
few	NA	TRBJ2-5	13	TRBV5-4	TGTGCCAGCAGCGTCCGGGGTGGGGAGACCCAGTACTTC	CASSVRGGETQYF
NA	NA	TRBJ2-5	13	TRBV3-1	TGTGCCAGCAGCCCCATAGTACAAGAGACCCAGTACTTC	CASSPIVQETQYF
once	TRBD1	TRBJ2-7	14	TRBV9	TGTGCCAGCAGCGCCGGGACAGGTGGCTACGAGCAGTACTTC	CASSAGTGGYEQYF
NA	TRBD1	TRBJ2-7	15	TRBV24-1	TGTGCCACCAGTGCCCGGACAGGGAGCTCCTACGAGCAGTACTTC	CATSARTGSSYEQYF
NA	TRBD2	TRBJ2-3	16	TRBV7-2	TGTGCCAGCAGCACCCGACTAGCGGGAGCGGCAGATACGCAGTATTTT	CASSTRLAGAADTQYF
once	NA	TRBJ1-2	13	TRBV4-1	TGCGCCAGCAGCCAAGGGACAAAAGGAGGCTACACCTTC	CASSQGTKGGYTF
NA	NA	TRBJ2-5	12	TRBV14	TGTGCCAGCCGGGCAGGGAAAGAGACCCAGTACTTC	CASRAGKETQYF
NA	TRBD1	TRBJ2-7	15	TRBV29-1	TGCAGCGTTACTTTATCCGGGACAGGGGAAGGCGAGCAGTACTTC	CSVTLSGTGEGEQYF
NA	TRBD2	TRBJ2-1	14	TRBV20-1	TGCAGTGCTGTAAGACTAGCGGGAGAGCTATGGCAGTTCTTC	CSAVRLAGELWQFF
NA	NA	TRBJ1-2	11	TRBV29-1	TGCAGCGTTGAAGAAGGCTATGGCTACACCTTC	CSVEEGYGYTF
NA	NA	TRBJ2-1	11	TRBV10-2	TGCGCCAGCAGTGACTACGCTGAGCAGTTCTTC	CASSDYAEQFF
NA	NA	TRBJ2-2	15	TRBV18	TGTGCCAGCTCACCACGTATGGGGGAAGACGGGGAGCTGTTTTTT	CASSPRMGEDGELFF
NA	NA	TRBJ1-5	12	TRBV28	TGTGCCAGCAGTATTCAGGGCCAGCCCCAGCATTTT	CASSIQGQPQHF
NA	NA	TRBJ1-3	12	TRBV29-1	TGCAGCGTGGGACGGGATGGAAACACCATATATTTT	CSVGRDGNTIYF
NA	TRBD1	TRBJ2-7	14	TRBV20-1	TGCAGTGCTAGACAACAGGGGCGCTCCTACGAGCAGTACTTC	CSARQQGRSYEQYF
NA	NA	TRBJ1-3	13	TRBV20-1	TGCAGTGCAAGGAGTGACACTGGAAACACCATATATTTT	CSARSDTGNTIYF
NA	TRBD1	TRBJ1-5	16	TRBV12-3/TRBV12-4	TGTGCCAGCAGTTTAGCGCTCCAACAGGGGGGTCAGCCCCAGCATTTT	CASSLALQQGGQPQHF
few	NA	TRBJ2-5	13	TRBV18	TGTGCCAGCTCACCTGGCAGCCAAGAGACCCAGTACTTC	CASSPGSQETQYF
NA	NA	TRBJ2-5	16	TRBV7-9	TGTGCCAGCAGCCCGTCAAAGGGGGGGCGCGGAGAGACCCAGTACTTC	CASSPSKGGRGETQYF
NA	TRBD2	TRBJ2-1	16	TRBV4-1	TGCGCCAGCAGCCAAGGACTAGCGGGAGGGCCGTCTGAGCAGTTCTTC	CASSQGLAGGPSEQFF
NA	NA	TRBJ2-2	17	TRBV20-1	TGCAGTGCTAGACCCCCCCATACGGGAGTAACGGCCGGGGAGCTGTTTTTT	CSARPPHTGVTAGELFF
NA	NA	TRBJ2-4	13	TRBV9	TGTGCCAGCAGCGCTCCCGCCGGGGACATTCAGTACTTC	CASSAPAGDIQYF
NA	NA	TRBJ1-4	14	TRBV30	TGTGCCTGGAAGGTGGCGGGGGGGAGTGAAAAACTGTTTTTT	CAWKVAGGSEKLFF
NA	NA	TRBJ2-1	15	TRBV5-6	TGTGCCAGCAGCTCTCAGGTGACAGAATACAATGAGCAGTTCTTC	CASSSQVTEYNEQFF
NA	NA	TRBJ1-1	12	TRBV20-1	TGCAGTGCTAGGCGACTGAACACTGAAGCTTTCTTT	CSARRLNTEAFF
NA	TRBD2	TRBJ2-1	13	TRBV29-1	TGCAGCGCAAGACTAGCCTCATACAATGAGCAGTTCTTC	CSARLASYNEQFF
NA	NA	TRBJ2-7	13	TRBV11-2	TGTGCCAGCAGCCGCGCAGAATCCTACGAGCAGTACTTC	CASSRAESYEQYF
NA	NA	TRBJ1-4	14	TRBV5-1	TGCGCCAGCAGATTGTGGGGATATAGTGAAAAACTGTTTTTT	CASRLWGYSEKLFF
NA	TRBD2	TRBJ2-7	12	TRBV30	TGTGCCCTGAGCGGGAGGGCCTACGAGCAGTACTTC	CALSGRAYEQYF
NA	NA	TRBJ2-7	13	TRBV7-9	TGTGCCAGCAGCCCTCGGTCCACTTACGAGCAGTACTTC	CASSPRSTYEQYF
NA	NA	TRBJ1-2	14	TRBV4-2	TGTGCCAGCAGCCAAGAATGGGTATCGCAGGGCTACACCTTC	CASSQEWVSQGYTF
NA	NA	TRBJ2-1	15	TRBV9	TGTGCCAGCAGCGTAGGGCAGTTATCTAGCAATGAGCAGTTCTTC	CASSVGQLSSNEQFF
NA	NA	TRBJ2-1	11	TRBV7-6	TGTGCCAGCAGCTTAGAAAATGAGCAGTTCTTC	CASSLENEQFF
once	NA	TRBJ2-5	12	TRBV20-1	TGCAGTGCTAGAGACAGGGAAGAGACCCAGTACTTC	CSARDREETQYF
NA	TRBD2	TRBJ2-1	14	TRBV30	TGTGCCTCTCGACTAGCGGGAGGGCCCTCCTCGCAGTTCTTC	CASRLAGGPSSQFF
NA	NA	TRBJ1-2	13	TRBV3-1	TGTGCCAGCAGCCAAGCCCGTTTCTATGGCTACACCTTC	CASSQARFYGYTF
NA	NA	TRBJ2-4	15	TRBV6-6	TGTGCCAGCAGTTACTCTACCCAAGCCAAAAACATTCAGTACTTC	CASSYSTQAKNIQYF
NA	TRBD1	TRBJ2-7	14	TRBV7-2	TGTGCCAGCAGCAGGGGGCCCACAAGCTACGAGCAGTACTTC	CASSRGPTSYEQYF
NA	NA	TRBJ1-1	13	TRBV6-2/TRBV6-3	TGTGCCAGCAGTTCCGACTTGAACACTGAAGCTTTCTTT	CASSSDLNTEAFF
NA	NA	TRBJ2-1	15	TRBV18	TGTGCCAGCTCACACGGGACACCCGGGGGGAATGAGCAGTTCTTC	CASSHGTPGGNEQFF
NA	NA	TRBJ2-1	12	TRBV29-1	TGCAGCGCCGGAGGCGTCGTCCATGAGCAGTTCTTC	CSAGGVVHEQFF
NA	TRBD1	TRBJ1-1	14	TRBV28	TGTGCCAGCAGACCTTCAGGGGGCGCGAGTAAAGCTTTCTTT	CASRPSGGASKAFF
once	TRBD2	TRBJ2-2	15	TRBV7-2	TGTGCCAGCAGTCGGGGGAGGGCGGCGACCGGGGAGCTGTTTTTT	CASSRGRAATGELFF
NA	TRBD1	TRBJ1-1	16	TRBV7-9	TGTGCCAGCAGCCTGGGACAGGGGGCCCTGGACACTGAAGCTTTCTTT	CASSLGQGALDTEAFF